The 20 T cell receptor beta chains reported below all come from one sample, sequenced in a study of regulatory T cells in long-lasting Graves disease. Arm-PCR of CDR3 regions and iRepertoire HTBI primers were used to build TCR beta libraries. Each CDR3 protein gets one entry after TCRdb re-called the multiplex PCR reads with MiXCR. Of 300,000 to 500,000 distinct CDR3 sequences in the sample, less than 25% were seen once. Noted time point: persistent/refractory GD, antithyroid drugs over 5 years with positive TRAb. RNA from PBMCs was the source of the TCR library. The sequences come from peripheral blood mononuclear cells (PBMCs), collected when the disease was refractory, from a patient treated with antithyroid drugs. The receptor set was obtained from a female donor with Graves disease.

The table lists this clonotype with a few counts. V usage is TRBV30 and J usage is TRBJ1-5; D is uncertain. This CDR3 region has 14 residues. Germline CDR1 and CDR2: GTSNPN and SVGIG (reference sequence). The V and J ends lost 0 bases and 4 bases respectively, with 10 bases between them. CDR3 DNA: TGTGCCTGGAGTGTACCAGGAAATAATCAGCCCCAGCATTTT. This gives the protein CAWSVPGNNQPQHF.

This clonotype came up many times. Here the CDR3 DNA reads TGTGCTAGTGGTCCAGGGACGGGCCCGGGGACTGAAGCTTTCTTT. It codes for CASGPGTGPGTEAFF. This chain uses TRBV12-5 with TRBJ1-1; a weak D match, TRBD1 (5 bases). The CDR3 is made up of 15 amino acids. Germline V gene sequence: CDR1 LGHNT, CDR2 FRNRAP. The ends were cut back, 5 bases at V and 5 bases at J, with 18 bases in the middle. Full variable domain (rest looked up from reference TRBV12-5 and TRBJ1-1): DARVTQTPRHKVTEMGQEVTMRCQPILGHNTVFWYRQTMMQGLELLAYFRNRAPLDDSGMPKDRFSAEMPDATLATLKIQPSEPRDSAVYFCASGPGTGPGTEAFFGQGTRLTVV.

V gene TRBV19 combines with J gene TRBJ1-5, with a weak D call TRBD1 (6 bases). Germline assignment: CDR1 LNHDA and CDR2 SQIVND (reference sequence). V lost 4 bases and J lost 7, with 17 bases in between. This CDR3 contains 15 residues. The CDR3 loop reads CASSTSGGGAQPQHF. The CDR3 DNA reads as TGTGCCAGTAGTACCTCCGGGGGGGGGGCCCAGCCCCAGCATTTT. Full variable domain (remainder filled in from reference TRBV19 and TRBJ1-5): DGGITQSPKYLFRKEGQNVTLSCEQNLNHDAMYWYRQDPGQGLRLIYYSQIVNDFQKGDIAEGYSVSREKKESFPLTVTSAQKNPTAFYLCASSTSGGGAQPQHFGDGTRLSIL.

The CDR3 region has the DNA TGCAGTGTCCCGGATTCTAGCGGGAACTACGAGCAGTACTTC. It codes for CSVPDSSGNYEQYF. V usage is TRBV20-1 and J usage is TRBJ2-7, with 9 bases matching TRBD2. Germline assignment: CDR1 DFQATT and CDR2 SNEGSKA (reference sequence). The CDR3 spans 14 residues. J gave up 3 bases and V 7 bases, and 10 bases lay outside the gene matches.

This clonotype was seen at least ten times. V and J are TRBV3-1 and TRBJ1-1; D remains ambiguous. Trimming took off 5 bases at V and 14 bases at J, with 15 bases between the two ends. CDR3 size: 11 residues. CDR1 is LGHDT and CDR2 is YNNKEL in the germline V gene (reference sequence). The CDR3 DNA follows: TGTGCCAGCAGCTCCTATGGGTTAAGGTTCTTT. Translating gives CASSSYGLRFF.

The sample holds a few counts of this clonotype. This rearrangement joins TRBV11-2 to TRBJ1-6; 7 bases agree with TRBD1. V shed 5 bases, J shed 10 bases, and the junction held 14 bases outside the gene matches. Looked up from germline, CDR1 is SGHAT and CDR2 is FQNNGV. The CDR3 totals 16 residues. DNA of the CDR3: TGTGCCAGCAGCCCCGGGACAGCGGCCCTTCCCTCACCCCTCCACTTT. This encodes CASSPGTAALPSPLHF. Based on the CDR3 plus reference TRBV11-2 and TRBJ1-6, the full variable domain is EAGVAQSPRYKIIEKRQSVAFWCNPISGHATLYWYQQILGQGPKLLIQFQNNGVVDDSQLPKDRFSAERLKGVDSTLKIQPAKLEDSAVYLCASSPGTAALPSPLHFGNGTRLTVT.

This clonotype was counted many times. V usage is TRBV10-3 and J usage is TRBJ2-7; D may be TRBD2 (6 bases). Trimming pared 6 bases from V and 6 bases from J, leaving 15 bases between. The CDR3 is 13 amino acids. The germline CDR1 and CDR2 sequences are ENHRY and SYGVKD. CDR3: CAISPQGLGEQYF. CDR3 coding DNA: TGTGCCATCAGCCCTCAGGGACTGGGCGAGCAGTACTTC.

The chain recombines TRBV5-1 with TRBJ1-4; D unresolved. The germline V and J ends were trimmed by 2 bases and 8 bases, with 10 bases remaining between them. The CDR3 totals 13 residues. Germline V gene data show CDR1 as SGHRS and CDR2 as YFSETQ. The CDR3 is CASSLLLGEKLFF. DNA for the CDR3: TGCGCCAGCAGCTTACTGCTAGGAGAAAAACTGTTTTTT.

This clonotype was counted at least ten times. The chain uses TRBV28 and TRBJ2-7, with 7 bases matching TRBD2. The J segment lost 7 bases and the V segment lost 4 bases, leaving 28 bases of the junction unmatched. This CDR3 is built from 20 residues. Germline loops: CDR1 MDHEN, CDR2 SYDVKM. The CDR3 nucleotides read TGTGCCAGCAGTTCCCCGCCGGGACTTGTGCCTAGCGGTTCCTGGGGGGAGCAGTACTTC. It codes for CASSSPPGLVPSGSWGEQYF.

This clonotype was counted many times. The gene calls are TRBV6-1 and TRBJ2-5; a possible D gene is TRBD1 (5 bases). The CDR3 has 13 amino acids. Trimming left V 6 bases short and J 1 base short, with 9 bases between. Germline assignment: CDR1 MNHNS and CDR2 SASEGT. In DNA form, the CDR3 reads TGTGCCAGCAGAGAGACAGCCCAAGAGACCCAGTACTTC. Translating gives CASRETAQETQYF.

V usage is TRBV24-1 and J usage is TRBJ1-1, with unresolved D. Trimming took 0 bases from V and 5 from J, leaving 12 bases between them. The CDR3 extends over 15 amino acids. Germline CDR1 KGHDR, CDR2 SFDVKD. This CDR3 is CATSDLRVLRTEAFF. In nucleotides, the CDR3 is TGTGCCACCAGTGATTTGAGAGTACTAAGGACTGAAGCTTTCTTT.

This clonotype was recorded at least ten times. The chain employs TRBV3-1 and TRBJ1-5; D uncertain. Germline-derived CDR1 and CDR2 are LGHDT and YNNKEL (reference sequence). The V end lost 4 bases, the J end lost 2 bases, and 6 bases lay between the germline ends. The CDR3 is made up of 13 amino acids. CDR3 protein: CASSPGRNQPQHF. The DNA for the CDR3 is TGTGCCAGCAGCCCCGGTCGCAATCAGCCCCAGCATTTT. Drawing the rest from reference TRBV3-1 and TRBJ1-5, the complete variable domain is DTAVSQTPKYLVTQMGNDKSIKCEQNLGHDTMYWYKQDSKKFLKIMFSYNNKELIINETVPNRFSPKSPDKAHLNLHINSLELGDSAVYFCASSPGRNQPQHFGDGTRLSIL.

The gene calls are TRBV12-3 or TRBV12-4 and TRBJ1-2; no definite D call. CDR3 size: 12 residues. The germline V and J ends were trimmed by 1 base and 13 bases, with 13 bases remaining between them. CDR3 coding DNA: TGTGCCAGCAGTTTAGGTCCGGGAGTAAGCACCTTC. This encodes CASSLGPGVSTF.

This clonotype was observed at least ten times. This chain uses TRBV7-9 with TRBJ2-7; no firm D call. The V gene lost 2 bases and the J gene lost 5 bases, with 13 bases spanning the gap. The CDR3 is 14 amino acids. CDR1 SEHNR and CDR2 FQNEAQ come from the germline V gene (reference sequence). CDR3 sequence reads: CASSLTTSSNEQYF. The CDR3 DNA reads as TGTGCCAGCAGCTTAACCACAAGCAGTAACGAGCAGTACTTC.

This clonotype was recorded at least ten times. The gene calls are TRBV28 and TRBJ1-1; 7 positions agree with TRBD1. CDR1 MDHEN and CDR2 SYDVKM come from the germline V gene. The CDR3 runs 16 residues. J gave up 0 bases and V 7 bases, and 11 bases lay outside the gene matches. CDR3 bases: TGTGCCAGCACCCTAAAGGGGGCGGGTTTGAACACTGAAGCTTTCTTT. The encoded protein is CASTLKGAGLNTEAFF.

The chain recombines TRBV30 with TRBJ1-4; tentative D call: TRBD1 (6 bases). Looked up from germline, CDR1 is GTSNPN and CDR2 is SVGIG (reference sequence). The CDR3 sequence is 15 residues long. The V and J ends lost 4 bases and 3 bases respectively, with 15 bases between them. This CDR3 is CAWTPGGASNEKLFF. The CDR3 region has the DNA TGTGCCTGGACCCCCGGGGGGGCTTCTAATGAAAAACTGTTTTTT. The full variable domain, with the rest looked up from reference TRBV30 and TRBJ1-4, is SQTIHQWPATLVQPVGSPLSLECTVEGTSNPNLYWYRQAAGRGLQLLFYSVGIGQISSEVPQNLSASRPQDRQFILSSKKLLLSDSGFYLCAWTPGGASNEKLFFGSGTQLSVL.

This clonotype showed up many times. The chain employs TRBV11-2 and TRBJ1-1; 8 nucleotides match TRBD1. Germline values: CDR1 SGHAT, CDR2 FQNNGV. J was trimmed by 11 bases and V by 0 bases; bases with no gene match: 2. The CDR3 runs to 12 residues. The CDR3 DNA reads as TGTGCCAGCAGCTTAGAGGACAGGGTTGCTTTCTTT. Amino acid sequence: CASSLEDRVAFF.

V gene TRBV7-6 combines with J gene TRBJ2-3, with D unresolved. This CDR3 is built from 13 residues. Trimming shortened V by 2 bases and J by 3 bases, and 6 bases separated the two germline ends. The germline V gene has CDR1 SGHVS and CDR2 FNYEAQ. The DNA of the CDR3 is TGTGCCAGCAGCTTATTAGTAACAGATACGCAGTATTTT. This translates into CASSLLVTDTQYF.

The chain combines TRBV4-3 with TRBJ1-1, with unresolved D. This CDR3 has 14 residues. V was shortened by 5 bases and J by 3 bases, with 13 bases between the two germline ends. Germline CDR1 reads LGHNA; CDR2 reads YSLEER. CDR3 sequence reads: CASSEVPRDTEAFF. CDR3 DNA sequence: TGCGCCAGCAGCGAGGTCCCAAGAGACACTGAAGCTTTCTTT.

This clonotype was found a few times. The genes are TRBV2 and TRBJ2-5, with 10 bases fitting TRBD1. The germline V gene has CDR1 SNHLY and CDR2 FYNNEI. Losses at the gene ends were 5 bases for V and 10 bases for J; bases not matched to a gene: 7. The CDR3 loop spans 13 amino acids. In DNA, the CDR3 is TGTGCCAGCAGTCCCGGGACAGGGGACGTCCAGTACTTC. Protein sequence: CASSPGTGDVQYF.